Sequencing of this T cell receptor (beta chain) was carried out in a study of Graves' ophthalmopathy and Graves' hyperthyroidism. This clonotype was observed at least ten times. The antigen remains unidentified. The diagnosis combined clinical symptoms, thyroxine, TRAb, thyroid ultrasound and orbital computed tomography scans. Amplification of the TCR beta CDR3 regions used RNA transcripts (as template). First-round RT-PCR used HTBI primers; second-round multiplex PCR followed. TCRdb recomputed calls from the multiplex PCR reads with MiXCR, one row per CDR3 protein. The table has about 400,000 distinct CDR3 sequences, around 21% seen once; the top ten hold under 3.5%. Overall study findings and caveats: A 13-signature model separated ophthalmopathy from stable hyperthyroidism, reaching around 88% sensitivity and approximately 81% specificity cross-validated.

Per the germline V gene, CDR1 is MDHEN and CDR2 is SYDVKM. Trimming took off 7 bases at V and 5 bases at J, with 14 bases between the two ends. The CDR3 loop spans 13 amino acids. The sample consisted of peripheral blood. The J gene is TRBJ2-5, the V gene TRBV28, with a possible D match to TRBD2 (5 bases). The clonotype originates from a woman aged 18 to 35 with stable Graves' hyperthyroidism. CDR3 bases: TGTGCCAGCACGAGTGGGAGAGGGGAGACCCAGTACTTC. Protein: CASTSGRGETQYF.